This TCR beta chain appears in the sequencing data of a study of blood T cells in healthy people across ages. Study outcomes and limitations: Possibly, changes in expanded clonotypes were confounded because donor CMV status was unknown. Naive T cell percentage by flow cytometry tracked strongly with beta diversity.

Of note for this clonotype: Its antigen is still unknown.

Next came a second PCR, run for 7 to 11 cycles, which used a sample-barcoded 5' primer along with a J-beta primer mix. Every individual sample yielded 2.5 million or more paired-end reads (each containing CDR3). TCRdb processed the 5' RACE reads anew with MiXCR; each CDR3 protein has one entry. This repertoire shows just under 750,000 distinct CDR3 sequences, 22% found once; its top ten account for roughly a fifth. Every participating donor contributed about 10 milliliters of peripheral blood through a draw. CDR1 and CDR2 (germline): SGHDN, FVKESK. The junction had 7 bases not matched to a gene; V was cut back by 0 bases and J by 5 bases. The CDR3 extends over 17 amino acids.

The V call is TRBV14, the J call TRBJ2-1; 10 nucleotides match TRBD2. The sequenced sample was blood. This receptor was taken from a man between 70 and 80 years old in good health. CDR3 region: CASSQDKAGGPNNEQFF. Written as DNA, the CDR3 is TGTGCCAGCAGCCAAGATAAAGCGGGAGGGCCAAACAATGAGCAGTTCTTC.